The 11 T cell receptor beta chains below were found in one sample sequenced in a study of cytomegalovirus exposure and HLA in healthy donors. PCR used 60 Vbeta primers and 13 Jbeta primers. Here immunoSEQ multiplex PCR was the method, and the copy in TCRdb shows in-frame clones only, minus some. The sample records around 110,000 clones, under 70% being singletons. Sequencing was carried out using PBMCs. These receptors originate from a man aged 18 to 29 in good health and CMV-seronegative.

V is TRBV27 and J is TRBJ2-1; D ambiguous. The CDR3 covers 14 residues. The V gene lost 6 bases and the J gene lost 1 base, with 10 bases spanning the gap. Germline CDR1 and CDR2: MNHEY and SMNVEV (reference sequence). In DNA form, the CDR3 reads TGTGCCAGCAGACGTACGGTGTCCTACAATGAGCAGTTCTTC. It codes for CASRRTVSYNEQFF.

J is TRBJ2-5 and V is TRBV5-4; D may be TRBD2 (6 bases). The CDR3 sequence is 15 residues long. V was cut by 0 bases and J by 2 bases, with 11 bases left in between. CDR1 SGHNT and CDR2 YYREEE come from the germline V gene (reference sequence). CDR3: CASSLVGTAQETQYF. CDR3 DNA sequence: TGTGCCAGCAGCTTGGTGGGGACTGCACAAGAGACCCAGTACTTC.

This clone was counted a few times. J is TRBJ1-2 and V is TRBV2, with D perhaps matching TRBD1 (5 bases). CDR3 length: 14 residues. Trimming removed 8 bases from V and 4 bases from J, with 17 bases in between. Germline V CDR1 and CDR2: SNHLY, FYNNEI. In DNA, the CDR3 is TGTGCCAGCTTCAGCGCCGGGGGTGCCTATGGCTACACCTTC. Protein product: CASFSAGGAYGYTF.

The chain employs TRBV4-1 and TRBJ2-3, with TRBD2 matching over 11 bases. J lost 2 bases, V lost 5 bases, and 9 bases had no gene match. The CDR3 has 17 amino acids. Looked up from germline, CDR1 is MGHRA and CDR2 is YSYEKL. In DNA, the CDR3 is TGCGCCAGCAGCACTCGGCCTAGCGGGGGGTTCACAGATACGCAGTATTTT. Its translation is CASSTRPSGGFTDTQYF.

This sequence joins TRBV30 and TRBJ1-6; 8 positions match TRBD1. V trimming: 0 bases; J trimming: 9 bases; junction bases outside the gene matches: 7. CDR3 length equals 15 residues. Germline V lookup: CDR1 GTSNPN, CDR2 SVGIG (reference sequence). The CDR3 DNA sequence: TGTGCCTGGAGTGTAGGGGCAGGGGGCGGTTCACCCCTCCACTTT. This sequence encodes CAWSVGAGGGSPLHF.

CDR3 region: CASSKSTELQPQHF. The CDR3 DNA is TGTGCCAGCAGTAAATCGACAGAGTTGCAGCCCCAGCATTTT. The chain joins TRBV6-6 to TRBJ1-5; possible D gene TRBD1, 5 bases. The CDR3 is made up of 14 amino acids. Trimming cost V 5 bases and J 7 bases, with 15 bases left between them. Germline V CDR1 and CDR2: MNHNY, SVGAGI (reference sequence).

The genes are TRBV7-2 and TRBJ1-6; no firm D call. V lost 5 bases and J lost 4, with 9 bases in between. Germline V lookup: CDR1 SGHTA, CDR2 FQGNSA. This CDR3 has 14 amino acids. Here the CDR3 DNA reads TGTGCCAGCAGCCGTGGCTTATATAATTCACCCCTCCACTTT. Its translation: CASSRGLYNSPLHF.

The rearrangement joins TRBV10-1 to TRBJ2-3, with 9 bases that match TRBD1. The CDR3 is 14 residues long. V lost 6 bases and J lost 2; bases outside the gene matches: 3. Germline values: CDR1 WNHNN, CDR2 SYGVQD (reference sequence). CDR3 DNA: TGCGCCAGCAGGGGACAGGGCCTCACAGATACGCAGTATTTT. Amino acids: CASRGQGLTDTQYF.

The chain carries TRBV7-9 and TRBJ1-2, with 7 nucleotides matching TRBD1. Trimming at V came to 5 bases and at J to 4 bases, leaving 10 bases not matched to a gene. The CDR3 loop spans 15 amino acids. Germline CDR1 and CDR2: SEHNR and FQNEAQ (reference sequence). The chain's CDR3 is CASSEGEGATYGYTF. CDR3 in DNA: TGTGCCAGCAGCGAGGGAGAGGGGGCCACCTATGGCTACACCTTC.

The chain links TRBV30 to TRBJ1-4; D perhaps matches TRBD1 (6 bases). V dropped 2 bases and J dropped 5 bases, with 15 bases sitting between them. This CDR3 has 15 amino acids. Germline assignment: CDR1 GTSNPN and CDR2 SVGIG (reference sequence). The CDR3 DNA reads TGTGCCTGGAGTCATAAAGGGGGAAAAAATGAAAAACTGTTTTTT. Protein product: CAWSHKGGKNEKLFF. The full variable domain, rest sourced from reference TRBV30 and TRBJ1-4, is SQTIHQWPATLVQPVGSPLSLECTVEGTSNPNLYWYRQAAGRGLQLLFYSVGIGQISSEVPQNLSASRPQDRQFILSSKKLLLSDSGFYLCAWSHKGGKNEKLFFGSGTQLSVL.

This clone turned up a few times. V gene TRBV9 combines with J gene TRBJ1-1, with 7 bases fitting TRBD1. Germline V gives CDR1 SGDLS, CDR2 YYNGEE. The CDR3 totals 14 residues. The junction had 4 bases not matched to a gene; V was cut back by 0 bases and J by 5 bases. This CDR3 is CASSVEDRTTEAFF. The CDR3 nucleotides are TGTGCCAGCAGCGTAGAGGACAGGACAACTGAAGCTTTCTTT. Together with reference TRBV9 and TRBJ1-1, the CDR3 gives the full variable domain: DSGVTQTPKHLITATGQRVTLRCSPRSGDLSVYWYQQSLDQGLQFLIQYYNGEERAKGNILERFSAQQFPDLHSELNLSSLELGDSALYFCASSVEDRTTEAFFGQGTRLTVV.